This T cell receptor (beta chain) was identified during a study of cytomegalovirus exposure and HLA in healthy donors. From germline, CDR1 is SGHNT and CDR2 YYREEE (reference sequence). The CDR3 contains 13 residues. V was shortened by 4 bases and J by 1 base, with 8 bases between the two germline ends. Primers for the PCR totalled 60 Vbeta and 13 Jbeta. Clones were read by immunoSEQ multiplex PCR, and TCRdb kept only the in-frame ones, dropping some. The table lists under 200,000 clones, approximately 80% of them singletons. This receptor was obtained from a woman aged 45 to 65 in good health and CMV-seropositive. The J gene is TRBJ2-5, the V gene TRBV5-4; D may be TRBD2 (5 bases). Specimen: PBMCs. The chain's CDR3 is CASSPRGQETQYF. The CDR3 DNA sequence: TGTGCCAGCAGCCCCCGGGGCCAAGAGACCCAGTACTTC. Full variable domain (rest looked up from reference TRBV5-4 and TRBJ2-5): ETGVTQSPTHLIKTRGQQVTLRCSSQSGHNTVSWYQQALGQGPQFIFQYYREEENGRGNFPPRFSGLQFPNYSSELNVNALELDDSALYLCASSPRGQETQYFGPGTRLLVL.